This TCR beta chain was sequenced for a study of blood T cell repertoires in COVID-19. Overall study context: The United States, Italy and Spain were the sources of the acute and convalescent COVID-19 samples. PBMCs, B-cell-depleted T cells, or T cells were the source of the cDNA or gDNA that made up the material.

As processed by the authors: How many nucleated cells were present was estimated from reference gene primer amplification. Clones were read by immunoSEQ multiplex PCR, and TCRdb kept only the in-frame ones, dropping some. That table gives V, J and clone size, and the DNA gave D and trimming. The sample has about 200,000 clones; approximately 84% are singletons. The CDR3 sequence is 16 residues long. Germline lookup yields CDR1 SGHDT and CDR2 YYEEEE. The V gene lost 6 bases and the J gene lost 5 bases, with 20 bases spanning the gap. There are a few counts of this clone. The specimen was peripheral blood. The chain joins TRBV5-6 to TRBJ2-2; D may be TRBD2 (5 bases). This clonotype originated in a human donor with acute or convalescent COVID-19. The donor label of this sample is uncertain. The DNA of the CDR3 is TGTGCCAGCAACTCCCGGGGAGCCTCGAGGACCGGGGAGCTGTTTTTT. Its protein product is CASNSRGASRTGELFF.